A single sample gave rise to the 9 T cell receptor beta chains below, sequenced in a study of T cell responses to AZD1222 COVID-19 vaccine. TCRdb keeps only in-frame clones here, not all; method: immunoSEQ multiplex PCR. The top ten clones hold around 1% of a sample with 150,000 to 250,000 clones, around 93% of them seen once. Source: peripheral blood, taken 28 days after the second AZD1222 dose. These receptors all come from an adult who received the AZD1222 COVID-19 vaccine.

The V and J genes are TRBV27 and TRBJ1-4; a possible D gene is TRBD1 (6 bases). CDR3 length equals 14 residues. Germline V gives CDR1 MNHEY, CDR2 SMNVEV (reference sequence). V was pared by 2 bases and J by 7 bases, with 11 bases between. CDR3 DNA: TGTGCCAGCAGTTTAGGGGGGCTGGGTGAAAAACTGTTTTTT. This encodes CASSLGGLGEKLFF. Filled out from reference TRBV27 and TRBJ1-4, the complete variable domain reads EAQVTQNPRYLITVTGKKLTVTCSQNMNHEYMSWYRQDPGLGLRQIYYSMNVEVTDKGDVPEGYKVSRKEKRNFPLILESPSPNQTSLYFCASSLGGLGEKLFFGSGTQLSVL.

V gene TRBV5-1 combines with J gene TRBJ1-5; D perhaps matches TRBD1 (6 bases). The CDR3 extends over 13 amino acids. The germline V gene encodes CDR1 SGHRS and CDR2 YFSETQ. The V end lost 4 bases, the J end lost 4 bases, and 9 bases lay between the germline ends. The CDR3 here is CASSMDRNQPQHF. Here the CDR3 DNA reads TGCGCCAGCAGCATGGACAGAAATCAGCCCCAGCATTTT.

The rearrangement joins TRBV19 to TRBJ1-5; TRBD1 aligns across 7 bases. The CDR3 runs to 17 residues. V trimming: 10 bases; J trimming: 9 bases; junction bases outside the gene matches: 24. Germline CDR1 is LNHDA and CDR2 is SQIVND (reference sequence). CDR3 sequence (DNA): TGTGCCACAAGTAGCTATGGGGTCAGGGGGGGCTCCGGGCCCCAGCATTTT. This translates into CATSSYGVRGGSGPQHF.

This clone was picked up one time. J is TRBJ1-5 and V is TRBV29-1; no firm D call. Germline CDR1 SQVTM, CDR2 ANQGSEA. The CDR3 runs to 12 residues. Trimming pared 4 bases from V and 2 bases from J, leaving 6 bases between. The CDR3 nucleotides read TGCAGCGTTGCCAACGGCAATCAGCCCCAGCATTTT. Protein product: CSVANGNQPQHF.

J is TRBJ1-5 and V is TRBV19; D is undetermined. The CDR3 sequence is 13 residues long. Germline CDR1 LNHDA, CDR2 SQIVND (reference sequence). Trimming removed 1 base at V and 7 bases at J, with 8 bases between. The CDR3 is CASSIGVRQPQHF. CDR3 nucleotides: TGTGCCAGTAGTATAGGGGTCCGGCAGCCCCAGCATTTT. Drawing the rest from reference TRBV19 and TRBJ1-5, the complete variable domain is DGGITQSPKYLFRKEGQNVTLSCEQNLNHDAMYWYRQDPGQGLRLIYYSQIVNDFQKGDIAEGYSVSREKKESFPLTVTSAQKNPTAFYLCASSIGVRQPQHFGDGTRLSIL.

Here the CDR3 DNA reads TGTGCCAGCAGCACGTCCGGGACAGGGGTTGGAAACACCATATATTTT. The encoded protein is CASSTSGTGVGNTIYF. This chain links TRBV7-2 with TRBJ1-3, with 10 bases lining up with TRBD1. The CDR3 is 16 residues long. Germline CDR1 and CDR2: SGHTA and FQGNSA. With V trimmed by 5 bases and J by 3 bases, 7 bases remained unmatched.

The rearrangement joins TRBV11-2 to TRBJ2-7, with TRBD1 matching 9 bases. Looked up from germline, CDR1 is SGHAT and CDR2 is FQNNGV. The CDR3 has 15 residues. After removal of 5 bases from V and 5 bases from J, the junction contained 10 bases not matched to a gene. The chain's CDR3 is CASSPGGTGNHEQYF. CDR3 nucleotides: TGTGCCAGCAGCCCCGGGGGGACAGGGAACCACGAGCAGTACTTC.

The rearrangement links TRBV10-3 to TRBJ1-2; D gene uncertain. Germline V gene lookup returns CDR1 ENHRY and CDR2 SYGVKD. Deletions cut 0 bases from V and 2 bases from J, with 10 bases between. The CDR3 has 15 residues. In nucleotides, the CDR3 is TGTGCCATCAGTGAGTCGTATAGGGAAAACTATGGCTACACCTTC. Residues: CAISESYRENYGYTF.

The chain links TRBV27 to TRBJ1-4, with TRBD1 matching 7 bases. J lost 8 bases, V lost 2 bases, and 5 bases had no gene match. The CDR3 consists of 14 residues. Per the germline V gene, CDR1 is MNHEY and CDR2 is SMNVEV (reference sequence). The CDR3 coding sequence is TGTGCCAGCAGTTTAAAACAGGGGTTCGAAAAACTGTTTTTT. This translates into CASSLKQGFEKLFF.